A selection of T cell receptor beta chains follows, all from one sample in a study of T-cell reconstitution after alpha-beta-depleted transplantation in children. MiXCR, applied by TCRdb to the PCR reads, yields one record per CDR3 protein. The sample has some 180,000 distinct CDR3 sequences, approximately 6.3% seen once. This specimen was PBMCs, taken before TCRalphabeta/CD19-depleted stem cell transplant. All receptors derive from a boy between 2 and 15 years old with acute lymphoblastic leukemia, due to receive a stem cell transplant. Both conserved end residues are part of each CDR3. The order of the fields is D gene, V gene, clone size, J gene, CDR3 DNA, CDR3 protein. The D gene is left open where the match is weak. Only some rows state a clone size, as once, few, many or a class for expanded clones.

d_gene: TRBD2; v_gene: TRBV20-1; abundance: few; j_gene: TRBJ2-1; CDR3nt: TGCAGTGCTAGGGTAGCGGGAGAAATACCAGTTGAGCAGTTCTTC; CDR3aa: CSARVAGEIPVEQFF
d_gene: -; v_gene: TRBV28; abundance: -; j_gene: TRBJ2-7; CDR3nt: TGTGCCAGCACTCACGGACGGTACGAGCAGTACTTC; CDR3aa: CASTHGRYEQYF
d_gene: TRBD2; v_gene: TRBV7-3; abundance: many; j_gene: TRBJ2-1; CDR3nt: TGTGCCAGCAGCTTACGGCCCACTAGCGGGGGATACAATGAGCAGTTCTTC; CDR3aa: CASSLRPTSGGYNEQFF
d_gene: -; v_gene: TRBV6-4; abundance: many; j_gene: TRBJ1-6; CDR3nt: TGTGCCAGCAGTGAACAAGGCGGCGGTAATAATTCACCCCTCCACTTT; CDR3aa: CASSEQGGGNNSPLHF
d_gene: -; v_gene: TRBV20-1; abundance: many; j_gene: TRBJ2-5; CDR3nt: TGCAGTGCTAGACGTCTCCCCCCGCAAGAGACCCAGTACTTC; CDR3aa: CSARRLPPQETQYF
d_gene: TRBD2; v_gene: TRBV11-2; abundance: -; j_gene: TRBJ2-5; CDR3nt: TGTGCCAGCAGCCCGAGGTGGCTAGCGGGAGGAGAGACCCAGTACTTC; CDR3aa: CASSPRWLAGGETQYF
d_gene: -; v_gene: TRBV20-1; abundance: many; j_gene: TRBJ2-7; CDR3nt: TGCAGTGCTAGAGATACAGAAGGGCTCTACGAGCAGTACTTC; CDR3aa: CSARDTEGLYEQYF
d_gene: -; v_gene: TRBV5-1; abundance: -; j_gene: TRBJ1-4; CDR3nt: TGCGCCAGCAGCCCTAAAGGGTCCCTGGGGGCAACTAATGAAAAACTGTTTTTT; CDR3aa: CASSPKGSLGATNEKLFF
d_gene: -; v_gene: TRBV7-2; abundance: many; j_gene: TRBJ2-3; CDR3nt: TGTGCCAGCAGCTCCGGGAGCACAGATACGCAGTATTTT; CDR3aa: CASSSGSTDTQYF
d_gene: -; v_gene: TRBV6-2/TRBV6-3; abundance: few; j_gene: TRBJ2-1; CDR3nt: TGTGCCAGCAGTTTCGGACAGACTAATGAGCAGTTCTTC; CDR3aa: CASSFGQTNEQFF
d_gene: -; v_gene: TRBV18; abundance: many; j_gene: TRBJ2-7; CDR3nt: TGTGCCAGCTCACCAGCAGACATTCCCTACGAGCAGTACTTC; CDR3aa: CASSPADIPYEQYF
d_gene: -; v_gene: TRBV7-2; abundance: -; j_gene: TRBJ2-2; CDR3nt: TGTGCCAGCAGCCCCCACAGGGTGCGCGACACCGGGGAGCTGTTTTTT; CDR3aa: CASSPHRVRDTGELFF
d_gene: TRBD1; v_gene: TRBV14; abundance: few; j_gene: TRBJ2-2; CDR3nt: TGTGCCAGCAGCCAAGAACAGAAGGGGGCCGCCACCGGGGAGCTGTTTTTT; CDR3aa: CASSQEQKGAATGELFF
d_gene: -; v_gene: TRBV9; abundance: many; j_gene: TRBJ2-7; CDR3nt: TGTGCCAGCAGCGTAGGGGAGCAGTACTTC; CDR3aa: CASSVGEQYF
d_gene: -; v_gene: TRBV29-1; abundance: many; j_gene: TRBJ2-5; CDR3nt: TGCAGCCCCCGGGTGGGTGAGACCCAGTACTTC; CDR3aa: CSPRVGETQYF
d_gene: TRBD2; v_gene: TRBV27; abundance: many; j_gene: TRBJ2-7; CDR3nt: TGTGCCAGCAGCAAACTAGCGGGAGTCTACGAGCAGTACTTC; CDR3aa: CASSKLAGVYEQYF
d_gene: -; v_gene: TRBV20-1; abundance: many; j_gene: TRBJ2-1; CDR3nt: TGCAGTGCTAGGCCCGCACAGGGCCTAAAAATCGGAAGCTCCTACAATGAGCAGTTCTTC; CDR3aa: CSARPAQGLKIGSSYNEQFF
d_gene: -; v_gene: TRBV29-1; abundance: many; j_gene: TRBJ1-1; CDR3nt: TGCAGCGTTGTAGTTTCACTTACCGGGAACACTGAAGCTTTCTTT; CDR3aa: CSVVVSLTGNTEAFF
d_gene: TRBD2; v_gene: TRBV7-9; abundance: few; j_gene: TRBJ2-2; CDR3nt: TGTGCCAGCACCCTACTAGCGGGGTCGGACACCGGGGAGCTGTTTTTT; CDR3aa: CASTLLAGSDTGELFF
d_gene: -; v_gene: TRBV5-4; abundance: many; j_gene: TRBJ2-3; CDR3nt: TGTGCCAGCAGCTTGCCCCCGGGACCGCCCAATACTAGCACAGATACGCAGTATTTT; CDR3aa: CASSLPPGPPNTSTDTQYF
d_gene: TRBD1; v_gene: TRBV2; abundance: few; j_gene: TRBJ1-3; CDR3nt: TGTGCCAGTTCCGGGACAGGGGGTTCCGGCTCTGGAAACACCATATATTTT; CDR3aa: CASSGTGGSGSGNTIYF
d_gene: -; v_gene: TRBV20-1; abundance: many; j_gene: TRBJ2-2; CDR3nt: TGCAGTGCTAGGGGGCGGGAGAACACCGGGGAGCTGTTTTTT; CDR3aa: CSARGRENTGELFF
d_gene: -; v_gene: TRBV12-3/TRBV12-4; abundance: -; j_gene: TRBJ1-5; CDR3nt: TGTGCCAGCAGGCCAACAAGTGACGGGAGTCAGCCCCAGCATTTT; CDR3aa: CASRPTSDGSQPQHF
d_gene: TRBD1; v_gene: TRBV29-1; abundance: many; j_gene: TRBJ1-6; CDR3nt: TGCAGCGTGCAGACAGGGGAGTATAATTCACCCCTCCACTTT; CDR3aa: CSVQTGEYNSPLHF
d_gene: -; v_gene: TRBV20-1; abundance: many; j_gene: TRBJ2-4; CDR3nt: TGCAGTGCTAGAGAGGGGATACTAGCCAAAAACATTCAGTACTTC; CDR3aa: CSAREGILAKNIQYF
d_gene: -; v_gene: TRBV5-1; abundance: -; j_gene: TRBJ2-2; CDR3nt: TGCGCCAGCAGCCGCGACAGGAGCACCGGGGAGCTGTTTTTT; CDR3aa: CASSRDRSTGELFF
d_gene: -; v_gene: TRBV4-3; abundance: many; j_gene: TRBJ2-2; CDR3nt: TGCGCCAGCAGCCAAGATTGGAGCCCATCAGCCTTCGCGAACACCGGGGAGCTGTTTTTT; CDR3aa: CASSQDWSPSAFANTGELFF
d_gene: -; v_gene: TRBV12-3/TRBV12-4; abundance: many; j_gene: TRBJ1-2; CDR3nt: TGTGCCAGCAGTAAACTTGCGACAGGTCTTGGTGGGGATGGCTACACCTTC; CDR3aa: CASSKLATGLGGDGYTF
d_gene: -; v_gene: TRBV19; abundance: -; j_gene: TRBJ1-5; CDR3nt: TGTGCCAGTAGTACTTCTCTTGGCCAGCCCCAGCATTTT; CDR3aa: CASSTSLGQPQHF
d_gene: TRBD1; v_gene: TRBV7-3; abundance: many; j_gene: TRBJ2-1; CDR3nt: TGTGCCAGCAGCTTAATTGGGGACAGATTAAATGAGCAGTTCTTC; CDR3aa: CASSLIGDRLNEQFF
d_gene: TRBD1; v_gene: TRBV5-1; abundance: many; j_gene: TRBJ2-7; CDR3nt: TGCGCCAGCAGCTCTGAGGGCCCCGGGACAGCCCCCTACGAGCAGTACTTC; CDR3aa: CASSSEGPGTAPYEQYF
d_gene: -; v_gene: TRBV20-1; abundance: few; j_gene: TRBJ2-5; CDR3nt: TGCAGTGCCCAACAAGAGACCCAGTACTTC; CDR3aa: CSAQQETQYF
d_gene: TRBD1; v_gene: TRBV5-1; abundance: many; j_gene: TRBJ2-5; CDR3nt: TGCGCCAGCACTTCCGAGGGGGCCTCGCAAGAGACCCAGTACTTC; CDR3aa: CASTSEGASQETQYF
d_gene: TRBD2; v_gene: TRBV7-9; abundance: -; j_gene: TRBJ2-1; CDR3nt: TGTGCCAGCAGCCCCCTGACTAGCGGGAGGGACAATGAGCAGTTCTTC; CDR3aa: CASSPLTSGRDNEQFF
d_gene: -; v_gene: TRBV12-3/TRBV12-4; abundance: many; j_gene: TRBJ2-1; CDR3nt: TGTGCCAGCAGTTTCGGGCGGGGCTCCTACAATGAGCAGTTCTTC; CDR3aa: CASSFGRGSYNEQFF
d_gene: TRBD1; v_gene: TRBV7-9; abundance: many; j_gene: TRBJ2-2; CDR3nt: TGTGCCAGCATAGGGACAGGGACCTCCGGCACCGGGGAGCTGTTTTTT; CDR3aa: CASIGTGTSGTGELFF
d_gene: TRBD1; v_gene: TRBV6-1; abundance: many; j_gene: TRBJ2-2; CDR3nt: TGTGCCAGCAGTGCCCGGACAGGGAACACCGGGGAGCTGTTTTTT; CDR3aa: CASSARTGNTGELFF
d_gene: -; v_gene: TRBV12-3/TRBV12-4; abundance: many; j_gene: TRBJ2-3; CDR3nt: TGTGCCAGCAGCTCACTAGGGGTCGATACGCAGTATTTT; CDR3aa: CASSSLGVDTQYF
d_gene: TRBD1; v_gene: TRBV11-2; abundance: -; j_gene: TRBJ2-2; CDR3nt: TGTGCCAGCAGCAAAGGACAGGGATACACCGGGGAGCTGTTTTTT; CDR3aa: CASSKGQGYTGELFF
d_gene: TRBD1; v_gene: TRBV28; abundance: many; j_gene: TRBJ2-3; CDR3nt: TGTGCCAGCAGTACAGGGGAAGATACGCAGTATTTT; CDR3aa: CASSTGEDTQYF
d_gene: TRBD2; v_gene: TRBV20-1; abundance: -; j_gene: TRBJ2-5; CDR3nt: TGCAGTGCTAGCGAGGGTGGTAGCGGGTCAGAGACCCAGTACTTC; CDR3aa: CSASEGGSGSETQYF
d_gene: TRBD1; v_gene: TRBV2; abundance: few; j_gene: TRBJ1-2; CDR3nt: TGTGCCTGCCCAGACAGGGGCGGTTATGGCTACACCTTC; CDR3aa: CACPDRGGYGYTF
d_gene: -; v_gene: TRBV18; abundance: many; j_gene: TRBJ2-3; CDR3nt: TGTGCCAGCTCACCCCCGGGAACGCAGTATTTT; CDR3aa: CASSPPGTQYF
d_gene: TRBD2; v_gene: TRBV12-3/TRBV12-4; abundance: few; j_gene: TRBJ2-7; CDR3nt: TGTGCCAGCAGTCCGACTAGCCGAGACTCCTACGAGCAGTACTTC; CDR3aa: CASSPTSRDSYEQYF
d_gene: -; v_gene: TRBV28; abundance: many; j_gene: TRBJ2-7; CDR3nt: TGTGCCAGCAGTTTCAGGGCGGTCCGCCTTATGATCTCCTACGAGCAGTACTTC; CDR3aa: CASSFRAVRLMISYEQYF
d_gene: TRBD1; v_gene: TRBV27; abundance: many; j_gene: TRBJ1-1; CDR3nt: TGTGCCAGCAGTTTATTCGCGTTGGCAGGGGGGACTGAAGCTTTCTTT; CDR3aa: CASSLFALAGGTEAFF
d_gene: -; v_gene: TRBV20-1; abundance: few; j_gene: TRBJ2-3; CDR3nt: TGCAGTGCTAGACCCAGGGGAGATACGCAGTATTTT; CDR3aa: CSARPRGDTQYF
d_gene: TRBD1; v_gene: TRBV28; abundance: few; j_gene: TRBJ2-1; CDR3nt: TGTGCCAGCAGTTTTGTATTCGGGACAGTTACTTACAATGAGCAGTTCTTC; CDR3aa: CASSFVFGTVTYNEQFF
d_gene: -; v_gene: TRBV20-1; abundance: -; j_gene: TRBJ1-5; CDR3nt: TGCAGTGCCCGAGGACGGGAGGGCAATCAGCCCCAGCATTTT; CDR3aa: CSARGREGNQPQHF
d_gene: TRBD1; v_gene: TRBV5-1; abundance: many; j_gene: TRBJ2-4; CDR3nt: TGCGCCAGCAGCAAAGGACAGGGCGAAAACATTCAGTACTTC; CDR3aa: CASSKGQGENIQYF
d_gene: -; v_gene: TRBV20-1; abundance: few; j_gene: TRBJ2-5; CDR3nt: TGCAGTGCTAGAGCACCTAGGAGAGGGGATGAGACCCAGTACTTC; CDR3aa: CSARAPRRGDETQYF
d_gene: TRBD2; v_gene: TRBV27; abundance: few; j_gene: TRBJ2-3; CDR3nt: TGTGCCAGTCTTAGCGGGAGAGTGAAAGATACGCAGTATTTT; CDR3aa: CASLSGRVKDTQYF
d_gene: -; v_gene: TRBV2; abundance: many; j_gene: TRBJ2-4; CDR3nt: TGTGCCAGCAGCCGGGGGACGGCTAGTGCCAAAAACATTCAGTACTTC; CDR3aa: CASSRGTASAKNIQYF
d_gene: -; v_gene: TRBV12-3/TRBV12-4; abundance: many; j_gene: TRBJ1-1; CDR3nt: TGTGCCAGCACCCCGTCGGAGCTCACTGAAGCTTTCTTT; CDR3aa: CASTPSELTEAFF